This T cell receptor beta chain was sequenced for a study of beta chain features in type 1 diabetes. cDNA synthesis used the whole RNA isolate, giving expressed TCRB sequences. TCRdb's copy holds only in-frame clones and misses some; the assay was immunoSEQ multiplex PCR. There are over 120,000 clones in the sample; more than 9% occur only once, and under 1.5% lies in the top ten. All of the sorted populations showed purity greater than 95%. Regarding the study as a whole: Insertions at VDJ junctions were less frequent in type 1 diabetes patients. These patients also deleted more nucleotides at the same junctions.

Germline CDR1 and CDR2: SGHTA and FQGNSA. The CDR3 is 15 amino acids. The V end lost 0 bases, the J end lost 3 bases, and 9 bases lay between the germline ends. Comment on this clone: Its antigen is not identified.

This chain connects TRBV7-2 to TRBJ2-1, with D possibly matching TRBD1 (6 bases). The sequencing sample was made of naive CD4+ T cells from blood. The TCR sequence derives from a man between 18 and 29 years old in good health. CDR3 loop: CASSLAGTNYNEQFF. The CDR3 DNA follows: TGTGCCAGCAGCTTAGCCGGGACAAACTACAATGAGCAGTTCTTC. Full variable domain (outside the CDR3, taken from reference TRBV7-2 and TRBJ2-1): GAGVSQSPSNKVTEKGKDVELRCDPISGHTALYWYRQSLGQGLEFLIYFQGNSAPDKSGLPSDRFSAERTGGSVSTLTIQRTQQEDSAVYLCASSLAGTNYNEQFFGPGTRLTVL.